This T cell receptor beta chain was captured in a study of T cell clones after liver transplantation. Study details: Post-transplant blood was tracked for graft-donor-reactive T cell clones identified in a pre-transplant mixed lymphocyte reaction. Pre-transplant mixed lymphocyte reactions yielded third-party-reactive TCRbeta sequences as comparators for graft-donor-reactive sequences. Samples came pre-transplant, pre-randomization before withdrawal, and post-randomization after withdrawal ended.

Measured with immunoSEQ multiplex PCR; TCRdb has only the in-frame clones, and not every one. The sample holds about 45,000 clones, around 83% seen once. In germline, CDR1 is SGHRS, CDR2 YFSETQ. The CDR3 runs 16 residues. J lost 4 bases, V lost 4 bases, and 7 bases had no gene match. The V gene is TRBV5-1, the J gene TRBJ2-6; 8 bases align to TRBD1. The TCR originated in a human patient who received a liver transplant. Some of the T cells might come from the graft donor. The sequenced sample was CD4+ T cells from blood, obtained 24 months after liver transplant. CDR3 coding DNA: TGCGCCAGCAGCCCTGGACAGGGATCCGGGGCCAACGTCCTGACTTTC. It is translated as CASSPGQGSGANVLTF.